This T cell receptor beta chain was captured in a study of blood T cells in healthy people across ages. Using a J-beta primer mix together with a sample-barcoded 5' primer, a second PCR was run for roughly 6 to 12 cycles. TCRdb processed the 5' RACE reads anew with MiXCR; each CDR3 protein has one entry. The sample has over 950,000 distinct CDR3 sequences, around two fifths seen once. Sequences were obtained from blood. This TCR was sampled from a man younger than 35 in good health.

CDR3 loop: CASSQGAVGNTDTQYF. Here the CDR3 DNA reads TGCGCCAGCAGCCAAGGGGCGGTGGGAAACACAGATACGCAGTATTTT. This chain links TRBV4-3 with TRBJ2-3, with no clear D. This CDR3 spans 16 amino acids. V gave up 1 base and J gave up 2 bases, with 13 bases separating them. Looked up from germline, CDR1 is LGHNA and CDR2 is YSLEER.